This paragraph reports one T cell receptor (beta chain). Its antigen is unknown. Every bit of the isolated RNA underwent reverse transcription, so sequencing read expressed TCRB transcripts. Assay: immunoSEQ multiplex PCR; the TCRdb copy retains only in-frame clones and omits some. The sample shows 130,000 to 150,000 clones, about 9.2% of them seen only once. The CDR3 is made up of 13 amino acids. Germline V gene sequence: CDR1 MNHNY, CDR2 SVGAGI (reference sequence). V was clipped by 6 bases and J by 5 bases; unmatched bases: 5. CD4+ naive, central memory, regulatory and stem cell-like memory subsets were isolated by sorting on CD45RO/CCR7/CD25/CD127/CD95/CD27. The data originate from a study of beta chain features in type 1 diabetes. General study results and limits: A moderate, significant TCRB CDR3 shortening appeared in type 1 diabetes across four CD4+ subsets.

This clonotype was sampled from a man between 18 and 29 years old in good health. The sequencing sample was made of central memory CD4+ T cells from blood. J is TRBJ1-1 and V is TRBV6-6, with 8 bases aligning to TRBD1. As DNA, the CDR3 is TGTGCCAGCAGCGCCGGGGACAGGACTGAAGCTTTCTTT. It encodes CASSAGDRTEAFF.